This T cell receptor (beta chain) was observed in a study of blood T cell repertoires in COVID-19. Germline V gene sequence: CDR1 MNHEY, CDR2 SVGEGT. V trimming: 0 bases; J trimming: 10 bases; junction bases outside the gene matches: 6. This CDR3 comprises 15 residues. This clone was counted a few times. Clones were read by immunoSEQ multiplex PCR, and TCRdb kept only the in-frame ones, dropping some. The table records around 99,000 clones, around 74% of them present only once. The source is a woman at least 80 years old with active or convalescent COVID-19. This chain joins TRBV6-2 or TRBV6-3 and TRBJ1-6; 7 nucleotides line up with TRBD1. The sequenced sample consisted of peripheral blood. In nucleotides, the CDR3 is TGTGCCAGCAGTTACTCGCGGGACAGTCCCTCACCCCTCCACTTT. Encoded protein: CASSYSRDSPSPLHF.